This TCR beta chain is drawn from a study of T cells in Graves' hyperthyroidism and ophthalmopathy. This clonotype has a count of ten or more. The CDR3 contains 13 residues. The junction had 7 bases not matched to a gene; V was cut back by 2 bases and J by 7 bases. Germline CDR1 DFQATT, CDR2 SNEGSKA (reference sequence). Amplified regions were TCR beta CDR3 sequences from RNA transcripts. Using the HTBI primer set, a first-round RT-PCR was run on the TCR CDR3. MiXCR, run by TCRdb on the multiplex PCR reads, gives a single entry per CDR3 protein. The repertoire includes hundreds of thousands of distinct CDR3 sequences, about 16% of them detected once, and around 3.5% sits in the top ten.

The sequenced material came from blood. This chain links TRBV20-1 with TRBJ2-5, with 7 bases aligning to TRBD2. The sequence derives from a woman in her forties with Graves' ophthalmopathy. The CDR3 loop is CSARRLGGGTQYF. CDR3 coding DNA: TGCAGTGCTAGAAGACTGGGCGGGGGGACCCAGTACTTC.